The 27 T cell receptor beta chains presented below share a single source sample, sequenced in a study of T-cell reconstitution after alpha-beta-depleted transplantation in children. Unique molecular identifiers were used in preparing the TCRbeta library. TCRdb itself ran the PCR reads through MiXCR, one entry per CDR3 protein. The sample yields 200,000 to 250,000 distinct CDR3 sequences, around 11% seen once. Sequencing was performed on PBMCs from the stem cell graft donor, taken from the stem cell graft. These receptors were obtained from a human donor who donated a stem cell graft to a child with acute lymphoblastic leukemia.

This clonotype was picked up many times. This chain connects TRBV12-3 or TRBV12-4 to TRBJ1-1; TRBD1 is a possible D gene (6 bases). CDR3 length: 15 residues. Trimming cost V 1 base and J 2 bases, with 11 bases left between them. CDR3 sequence reads: CASSLGGTRNTEAFF. In DNA form, the CDR3 reads TGTGCCAGCAGTTTAGGAGGGACACGTAACACTGAAGCTTTCTTT.

This clonotype was seen more than once but under ten times. The chain combines TRBV5-1 with TRBJ2-2; 7 bases align to TRBD1. Germline trimming cut 4 bases from V and 2 bases from J; bases unmatched to any gene: 5. Germline CDR1 SGHRS, CDR2 YFSETQ. The CDR3 covers 15 residues. The CDR3 spells CASSQRQGNTGELFF. The CDR3 DNA follows: TGCGCCAGCAGCCAAAGACAGGGAAACACCGGGGAGCTGTTTTTT.

This clonotype showed up many times. The genes are TRBV27 and TRBJ1-1, with no clear D. Between the trimmed V and J ends, which lost 10 bases and 5 bases, there was a span of 17 bases. The CDR3 has 13 amino acids. From germline, CDR1 is MNHEY and CDR2 SMNVEV (reference sequence). DNA of the CDR3: TGTGCCACAAGTCTGGACCCTGGGACTGAAGCTTTCTTT. The encoded protein is CATSLDPGTEAFF.

This clonotype was recorded many times. This chain joins TRBV5-1 and TRBJ2-3; 7 bases line up with TRBD1. CDR1 and CDR2 (germline): SGHRS, YFSETQ. V shed 1 base, J shed 2 bases, and the junction held 4 bases outside the gene matches. The CDR3 is made up of 15 amino acids. CDR3 bases: TGCGCCAGCAGCTTGCTGACAGGGAACACAGATACGCAGTATTTT. Translating gives CASSLLTGNTDTQYF.

This clonotype was seen at least ten times. The J gene is TRBJ2-2, the V gene TRBV5-1; tentative D call: TRBD2 (6 bases). This CDR3 is built from 15 residues. V was pared by 2 bases and J by 4 bases, with 12 bases between. Germline lookup yields CDR1 SGHRS and CDR2 YFSETQ. The CDR3 region is CASSFGGSGTGELFF. In nucleotides, the CDR3 is TGCGCCAGCAGCTTTGGGGGGTCCGGCACCGGGGAGCTGTTTTTT. Variable domain in full (rest from reference TRBV5-1 and TRBJ2-2): KAGVTQTPRYLIKTRGQQVTLSCSPISGHRSVSWYQQTPGQGLQFLFEYFSETQRNKGNFPGRFSGRQFSNSRSEMNVSTLELGDSALYLCASSFGGSGTGELFFGEGSRLTVL.

This clonotype was counted at least ten times. The chain carries TRBV7-2 and TRBJ2-1; D unclear. Trimming stripped 7 bases from V and 7 bases from J, with 8 bases between. This CDR3 is built from 11 residues. CDR1 SGHTA and CDR2 FQGNSA come from the germline V gene. The CDR3 DNA reads TGTGCCAGCACCTCTTTTAATGAGCAGTTCTTC. This gives the protein CASTSFNEQFF.

This clonotype was seen ten or more times. V is TRBV12-3 or TRBV12-4 and J is TRBJ2-4; possible D gene TRBD1, 6 bases. The CDR3 consists of 16 residues. Trimming shortened V by 5 bases and J by 2 bases, and 16 bases separated the two germline ends. The CDR3 DNA is TGTGCCAGCAGTCCCCTCACCCAGGGGACCAAAAACATTCAGTACTTC. It yields the protein CASSPLTQGTKNIQYF.

There are many counts of this clonotype. The chain employs TRBV6-2 or TRBV6-3 and TRBJ1-1; tentative D call: TRBD1 (5 bases). This CDR3 is 15 amino acids long. Germline CDR1 is MNHEY and CDR2 is SVGEGT. Trimming took off 6 bases at V and 3 bases at J, with 17 bases between the two ends. The DNA for the CDR3 is TGTGCCAGCAGCCAGAGAGGGGTAGGGGACACTGAAGCTTTCTTT. Its translation is CASSQRGVGDTEAFF.

The CDR3 sequence: CASSVGLPNTGELFF. The CDR3 nucleotides are TGCGCCAGCAGCGTGGGTCTACCTAACACCGGGGAGCTGTTTTTT. The V and J genes are TRBV5-1 and TRBJ2-2; D call uncertain. Germline CDR1 SGHRS, CDR2 YFSETQ. V lost 4 bases and J lost 2, with 12 bases in between. The CDR3 is 15 amino acids.

This clonotype has ten or more counts. V gene TRBV27 combines with J gene TRBJ2-7, with D possibly being TRBD2 (7 bases). CDR3 length: 14 amino acids. CDR1 and CDR2 (germline): MNHEY, SMNVEV (reference sequence). V lost 10 bases and J lost 6, with 22 bases in between. This CDR3 is CATLGGAGRSEQYF. CDR3 DNA sequence: TGTGCCACCCTTGGGGGGGCAGGGAGGTCCGAGCAGTACTTC.

This clonotype has at least ten counts. The chain has TRBV18 and TRBJ1-4, with D uncertain. This CDR3 has 13 residues. V lost 8 bases to trimming and J lost 0 bases, with 7 bases between them. CDR1 is KGHSH and CDR2 is LQKENI in the germline V gene. CDR3 DNA sequence: TGTGCCAGCAAGGGATCAACTAATGAAAAACTGTTTTTT. Encoded protein: CASKGSTNEKLFF.

This clonotype has ten or more counts. This rearrangement joins TRBV7-2 to TRBJ1-2, with D perhaps TRBD1 (5 bases). Germline assignment: CDR1 SGHTA and CDR2 FQGNSA. CDR3 length: 16 amino acids. Trimming pared 5 bases from V and 2 bases from J, leaving 18 bases between. As DNA, the CDR3 is TGTGCCAGCAGCCACGGAGAGGGCAGGGTAAACTATGGCTACACCTTC. Translated, it gives CASSHGEGRVNYGYTF.

This clonotype was seen repeatedly, ten times or more. V and J are TRBV5-4 and TRBJ2-2, with D unresolved. V gave up 0 bases and J gave up 5 bases, with 11 bases separating them. Germline CDR1 and CDR2: SGHNT and YYREEE (reference sequence). This CDR3 has 15 amino acids. CDR3 sequence reads: CASSLAVDGTGELFF. The DNA for the CDR3 is TGTGCCAGCAGCTTGGCGGTAGACGGAACCGGGGAGCTGTTTTTT.

This clonotype was counted only a few times. The J gene is TRBJ1-2, the V gene TRBV29-1; D remains ambiguous. V was cut by 3 bases and J by 6 bases, with 20 bases left in between. Per germline, CDR1 SQVTM and CDR2 ANQGSEA. The CDR3 has 15 residues. The CDR3 loop reads CSVDIRVSSADGYTF. Here the CDR3 DNA reads TGCAGCGTTGACATTCGGGTATCCTCCGCCGATGGCTACACCTTC.

This clonotype has ten or more counts. The chain links TRBV24-1 to TRBJ2-2, with 10 bases identical to TRBD2. Germline V gene sequence: CDR1 KGHDR, CDR2 SFDVKD. This CDR3 is built from 15 residues. V dropped 6 bases and J dropped 5; count of bases not matched to a gene: 5. The CDR3 is CATSRLTSGTGELFF. The CDR3 DNA sequence: TGTGCCACCAGTCGCTTGACTAGCGGGACCGGGGAGCTGTTTTTT.

This clonotype has more than one count but fewer than ten. V gene TRBV23-1 combines with J gene TRBJ2-2; TRBD2 agrees at 10 bases. TRBV23-1 is treated as an ORF (open reading frame) with a function not yet certain. The CDR3 covers 20 residues. After removal of 6 bases from V and 7 bases from J, the junction contained 23 bases not matched to a gene. The CDR3 loop reads CASSPILAANLAGVVGELFF. The CDR3 nucleotides are TGCGCCAGCAGCCCCATTCTCGCAGCAAACCTAGCGGGAGTGGTCGGGGAGCTGTTTTTT.

This clonotype was seen just once. A much larger clone lies a single base off, so this may be a read error. This chain links TRBV20-1 with TRBJ2-7, with unresolved D. Germline lookup yields CDR1 DFQATT and CDR2 SNEGSKA (reference sequence). The length of the CDR3 is 16 residues. Trimming shortened V by 3 bases and J by 0 bases, and 18 bases separated the two germline ends. CDR3 in DNA: TGCAGTGCTAGTGAAAGGTTGACCATCATCTCCTACGAGCAGTACTTC. Its protein product is CSASERLTIISYEQYF.

There are many counts of this clonotype. This sequence joins TRBV28 and TRBJ1-3, with 8 positions matching TRBD1. Trimming cost V 4 bases and J 4 bases; bases outside gene matches: 12. The CDR3 runs to 17 residues. Germline V CDR1 and CDR2: MDHEN, SYDVKM. CDR3 in DNA: TGTGCCAGCAGTTACCCCCGCCCAGGGGGCACGGGAAACACCATATATTTT. Translated: CASSYPRPGGTGNTIYF.

This clonotype was observed at least ten times. This chain links TRBV20-1 with TRBJ2-7; D gene uncertain. V was clipped by 0 bases and J by 0 bases, with 12 bases between them. Germline CDR1 DFQATT, CDR2 SNEGSKA (reference sequence). This CDR3 is 15 amino acids long. CDR3 loop: CSARDLRRSSYEQYF. For the CDR3, the DNA is TGCAGTGCTAGAGATCTCAGGCGGAGCTCCTACGAGCAGTACTTC.

This clonotype occurred a few times. This rearrangement joins TRBV6-5 to TRBJ2-2; no reliable D call. This CDR3 region has 11 residues. Germline CDR1 MNHEY, CDR2 SVGAGI. Trimming shortened V by 3 bases and J by 8 bases, and 4 bases separated the two germline ends. For the CDR3, the DNA is TGTGCCAGCAGTTATAAGGGGGAGCTGTTTTTT. Amino acids: CASSYKGELFF.

This clonotype occurred many times. The rearrangement joins TRBV4-2 to TRBJ2-1, with TRBD1 matching over 8 bases. V was clipped by 1 base and J by 4 bases; unmatched bases: 6. The CDR3 sequence is 16 residues long. Looked up from germline, CDR1 is LGHNA and CDR2 is YNFKEQ. CDR3 in DNA: TGTGCCAGCAGCCAAGGCCCGAGACAGGGGTACAATGAGCAGTTCTTC. It yields the protein CASSQGPRQGYNEQFF.

This clonotype was recorded many times. The rearrangement joins TRBV19 to TRBJ2-3, with D perhaps assigned TRBD1 or TRBD2 (5 bases each). The V gene lost 5 bases and the J gene lost 0 bases, with 15 bases spanning the gap. Germline V gene sequence: CDR1 LNHDA, CDR2 SQIVND (reference sequence). The CDR3 has 16 residues. CDR3 amino acids: CASSPLWGKSTDTQYF. In DNA form, the CDR3 reads TGTGCCAGTAGTCCCCTGTGGGGGAAAAGCACAGATACGCAGTATTTT.

This clonotype was counted many times. The chain recombines TRBV6-5 with TRBJ1-3; D unresolved. V was trimmed by 0 bases and J by 6 bases, leaving 15 bases between them. The CDR3 sequence is 16 residues long. The germline V gene encodes CDR1 MNHEY and CDR2 SVGAGI. CDR3 residues: CASSYSLGVGLNTIYF. The CDR3 DNA sequence: TGTGCCAGCAGTTACTCGTTGGGAGTAGGACTAAACACCATATATTTT.

This chain links TRBV13 with TRBJ2-2; the match to TRBD1 covers 7 bases. CDR1 is PRHDT and CDR2 is FYEKMQ in the germline V gene (reference sequence). V gave up 4 bases and J gave up 0 bases; unmatched junction bases: 5. This CDR3 spans 16 amino acids. CDR3 sequence (DNA): TGTGCCAGCAGCTCCAGGGGGTCCGCGAACACCGGGGAGCTGTTTTTT. Protein product: CASSSRGSANTGELFF.

This clonotype is classed as medium-sized. V is TRBV12-3 or TRBV12-4 and J is TRBJ2-5, with 15 nucleotides matching TRBD2. The CDR3 contains 16 residues. Trimming cost V 6 bases and J 2 bases; bases outside gene matches: 4. For the CDR3, the DNA is TGTGCCAGCAGGGACGGACTAGCGGGGGGGCAAGAGACCCAGTACTTC. Translation gives CASRDGLAGGQETQYF.

This clonotype was picked up many times. This chain connects TRBV27 to TRBJ2-7, with 7 nucleotides matching TRBD2. V trimming: 0 bases; J trimming: 7 bases; junction bases outside the gene matches: 12. The CDR3 has 16 amino acids. Germline assignment: CDR1 MNHEY and CDR2 SMNVEV (reference sequence). The CDR3 DNA sequence: TGTGCCAGCAGTTTATCAGCTCCGGGCCTGGGAGGGGAGCAGTACTTC. This translates into CASSLSAPGLGGEQYF.

DNA of the CDR3: TGTGCCAGCGAGAGTTCCCGCGGGTTCGAGCAGTACTTC. Protein: CASESSRGFEQYF. The V call is TRBV7-9, the J call TRBJ2-7; the D gene is possibly TRBD2 (5 bases). The CDR3 has 13 amino acids. Germline V gives CDR1 SEHNR, CDR2 FQNEAQ (reference sequence). The ends were cut back, 8 bases at V and 6 bases at J, with 17 bases in the middle.